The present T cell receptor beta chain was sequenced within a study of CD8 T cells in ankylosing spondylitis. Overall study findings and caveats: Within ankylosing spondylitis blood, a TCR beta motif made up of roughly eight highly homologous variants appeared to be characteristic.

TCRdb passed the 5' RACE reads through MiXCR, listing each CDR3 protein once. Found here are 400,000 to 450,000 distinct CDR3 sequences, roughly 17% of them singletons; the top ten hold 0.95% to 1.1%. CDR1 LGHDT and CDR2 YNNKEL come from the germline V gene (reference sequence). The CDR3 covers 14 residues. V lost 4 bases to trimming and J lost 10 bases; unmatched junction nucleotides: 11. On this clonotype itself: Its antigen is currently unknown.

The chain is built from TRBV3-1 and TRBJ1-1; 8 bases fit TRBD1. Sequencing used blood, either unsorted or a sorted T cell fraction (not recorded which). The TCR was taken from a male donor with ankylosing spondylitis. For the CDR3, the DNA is TGTGCCAGCAGCCCCCCGGGGGCAGGGGGCATAGCTTTCTTT. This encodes CASSPPGAGGIAFF.